Listed below are T cell receptor beta chains from one sample, sequenced in a study of T cells expressing NK-cell markers. TCRdb reanalyzed the 5' RACE reads, giving one entry per CDR3 protein sequence and no DNA. In total, the table holds approximately 420,000 distinct CDR3 sequences. Sequencing input: blood T cells: a sorted CD56 or NKG2C T cell subset, CD4+ or CD8+ T cells, or bulk PBMC T cells (not recorded which). These receptors were obtained from a woman between 50 and 59 years old in good health. CDR3s include the opening cysteine and the closing phenylalanine or tryptophan.

v_gene: TRBV7-2
j_gene: TRBJ2-7
CDR3aa: CASNLGFVYEQYF

v_gene: TRBV3-1
j_gene: TRBJ1-5
CDR3aa: CASSQGGRGNQPQHF

v_gene: TRBV7-9
j_gene: TRBJ1-2
CDR3aa: CASSLRVEDGYTF

v_gene: TRBV5-1
j_gene: TRBJ2-1
CDR3aa: CASSLFASDEQFF

v_gene: TRBV7-9
j_gene: TRBJ2-6
CDR3aa: CASSLGGVSGANVLTF

v_gene: TRBV6-5
j_gene: TRBJ2-5
CDR3aa: CASSQLGGRETQYF

v_gene: TRBV7-3
j_gene: TRBJ2-5
CDR3aa: CASSPRARETQYF

v_gene: TRBV6-6
j_gene: TRBJ2-7
CDR3aa: CASSESRPISYEQYF

v_gene: TRBV10-1
j_gene: TRBJ2-1
CDR3aa: CASSETSPGGEQFF

v_gene: TRBV6-1
j_gene: TRBJ1-5
CDR3aa: CASSEGRGRGNQPQHF

v_gene: TRBV6-1
j_gene: TRBJ2-5
CDR3aa: CASSEWRPQETQYF

v_gene: TRBV9
j_gene: TRBJ2-7
CDR3aa: CASSVDGNILEQYF

v_gene: TRBV6-5
j_gene: TRBJ2-5
CDR3aa: CASSYSEGRETQYF

v_gene: TRBV20-1
j_gene: TRBJ1-1
CDR3aa: CSARELNTEAFF

v_gene: TRBV5-1
j_gene: TRBJ2-1
CDR3aa: CASSLVQGSYNEQFF